Listed here are 9 T cell receptor beta chains from one sample, sequenced in a study of siplizumab effects on memory and regulatory T cells. Libraries were prepared by immunoSEQ multiplex PCR; TCRdb keeps only in-frame clonotypes and omits some of them. The sample has 62,000 or so clones, roughly 83% seen once; the top ten hold roughly 3.8%. Specimen: memory CD4+ T cells sorted from blood. Receptor source: a human donor in good health.

This clone has a handful of counts. This rearrangement joins TRBV10-3 to TRBJ2-2, with 7 bases matching TRBD1. CDR1 ENHRY and CDR2 SYGVKD come from the germline V gene. V lost 6 bases and J lost 6; bases outside the gene matches: 13. The CDR3 has 16 amino acids. This chain's CDR3 is CAIRVTDRPVAGELFF. Written as DNA, the CDR3 is TGTGCCATCAGAGTTACGGACAGGCCTGTGGCCGGGGAGCTGTTTTTT.

The chain links TRBV6-5 to TRBJ2-7; the match to TRBD2 covers 11 bases. The junction had 3 bases not matched to a gene; V was cut back by 0 bases and J by 2 bases. The germline V gene has CDR1 MNHEY and CDR2 SVGAGI. The length of the CDR3 is 16 residues. CDR3 region: CASSYSSTSGTYEQYF. The CDR3 DNA reads as TGTGCCAGCAGTTACTCGTCGACTAGCGGGACCTACGAGCAGTACTTC.

The V gene is TRBV9, the J gene TRBJ2-2; D may be TRBD1 or TRBD2 (5 bases each). Germline CDR1 SGDLS, CDR2 YYNGEE. The V end was cut by 0 bases, the J end by 6 bases, with 12 bases between. The length of the CDR3 is 15 residues. The CDR3 loop reads CASSVVGTPSGELFF. CDR3 DNA sequence: TGTGCCAGCAGCGTAGTGGGGACCCCATCCGGGGAGCTGTTTTTT.

The chain has TRBV2 and TRBJ2-4, with TRBD1 matching 7 bases. This CDR3 contains 18 residues. J was trimmed by 0 bases and V by 2 bases; bases with no gene match: 10. Germline values: CDR1 SNHLY, CDR2 FYNNEI. CDR3 sequence reads: CASSELKGTVLAKNIQYF. The DNA for the CDR3 is TGTGCCAGCAGTGAATTGAAAGGGACAGTCCTAGCCAAAAACATTCAGTACTTC.

This rearrangement joins TRBV5-5 to TRBJ1-4; 8 nucleotides align to TRBD1. CDR3 length equals 15 residues. Germline assignment: CDR1 SGHKS and CDR2 YYEKEE (reference sequence). The junction had 9 bases not matched to a gene; V was cut back by 5 bases and J by 6 bases. The CDR3 region has the DNA TGTGCCAGCAGTGGAGGACAGGGAAGGCATGAAAAACTGTTTTTT. Encoded protein: CASSGGQGRHEKLFF.

CDR3 DNA: TGTGCCAGCAGCCCCGGGCACTCGAAACTATACCAAGAGACCCAGTACTTC. This codes for CASSPGHSKLYQETQYF. The rearrangement uses TRBV7-2 and TRBJ2-5, with no clear D. Germline-derived CDR1 and CDR2 are SGHTA and FQGNSA. The CDR3 consists of 17 residues. The V end lost 5 bases, the J end lost 0 bases, and 19 bases lay between the germline ends.

The rearrangement links TRBV27 to TRBJ2-1, with TRBD2 matching over 9 bases. CDR1 MNHEY and CDR2 SMNVEV come from the germline V gene (reference sequence). This CDR3 has 15 amino acids. The V gene end was trimmed by 7 bases and the J gene end by 10 bases; junction bases not matched to a gene: 14. The CDR3 DNA is TGTGCCAGCAACCCAGGGTTTAGCGGGAGCGGAGAGCAGTTCTTC. Residues: CASNPGFSGSGEQFF.

The gene calls are TRBV7-2 and TRBJ2-2; 12 nucleotides agree with TRBD1. CDR1 and CDR2 (germline): SGHTA, FQGNSA. CDR3 length equals 19 residues. With V trimmed by 6 bases and J by 4 bases, 15 bases remained unmatched. The CDR3: CASRTPAGQGARITGELFF. The DNA of the CDR3 is TGTGCCAGCAGGACACCCGCGGGACAGGGGGCGCGTATCACCGGGGAGCTGTTTTTT.

The V call is TRBV5-6, the J call TRBJ2-7, with 8 bases aligning to TRBD2. CDR3 length: 15 residues. V lost 3 bases, J lost 4 bases, and 9 bases stayed unmatched. Germline V gene lookup returns CDR1 SGHDT and CDR2 YYEEEE. CDR3 sequence: CASSSYGGASYEQYF. The CDR3 coding sequence is TGTGCCAGCAGCTCTTACGGGGGGGCGAGTTACGAGCAGTACTTC.